This T cell receptor (beta chain) came from a study of cytomegalovirus exposure and HLA in healthy donors. This clone was seen more than once but under ten times. Its specificity is not known. Study results and caveats: Indistinguishable V segments such as TRBV6-2 and TRBV6-3 were excluded. When a later analysis compared HLA-associated TCR beta chains with equally common others, the HLA-associated chains turned out to be more clonally expanded and to have lower generation probabilities.

Losses at the gene ends were 6 bases for V and 6 bases for J; bases not matched to a gene: 7. The CDR3 is 14 amino acids. Germline values: CDR1 SEHNR, CDR2 FQNEAQ (reference sequence). PCR amplification relied on 60 Vbeta primers (plus 13 Jbeta primers). Authors' processing steps: An analysis performed later counted 73 million or so unique TCR beta chains (approximately 10 million of them shared). Some clones are missing from TCRdb's copy, which holds only in-frame ones; the method was immunoSEQ multiplex PCR. For V, J and clone size, that table is used; D and trimming come from the DNA. The profile covers some 150,000 clones, with 60% to 85% appearing a single time and around 3.5% taken by the ten largest.

This sequence originates from a young man in good health and CMV-seropositive. What was sequenced was PBMCs. The chain is built from TRBV7-9 and TRBJ2-7; 11 nucleotides line up with TRBD1. The CDR3 nucleotides read TGTGCCAGCAGGAGGGGACAGGGGGGGCTCGAGCAGTACTTC. Its translation is CASRRGQGGLEQYF.